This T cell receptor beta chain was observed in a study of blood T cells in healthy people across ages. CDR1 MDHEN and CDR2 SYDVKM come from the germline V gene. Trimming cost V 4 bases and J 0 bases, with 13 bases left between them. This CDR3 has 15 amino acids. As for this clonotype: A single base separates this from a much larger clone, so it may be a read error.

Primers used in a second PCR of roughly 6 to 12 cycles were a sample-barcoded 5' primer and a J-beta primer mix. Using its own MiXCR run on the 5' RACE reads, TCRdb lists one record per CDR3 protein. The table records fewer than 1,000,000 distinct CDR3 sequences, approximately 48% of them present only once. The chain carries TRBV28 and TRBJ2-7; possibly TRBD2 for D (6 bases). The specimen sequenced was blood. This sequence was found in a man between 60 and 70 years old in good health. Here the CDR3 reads CASSSQGLSSYEQYF. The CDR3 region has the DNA TGTGCCAGCAGTTCTCAGGGACTGAGCTCCTACGAGCAGTACTTC.